These 28 T cell receptor beta chains were all obtained from the same sample, sequenced in a study of somatic mutations in T cells in chronic GVHD. Data came from immunoSEQ multiplex PCR; TCRdb stores just in-frame clones and leaves some out. The table shows around 13,000 clones, with around four fifths occurring only once. Sequenced: Vbeta20-negative CD4+ T cells from blood. The receptor set was obtained from a male patient aged 45-59 years with chronic graft-versus-host disease. Some T cells may possibly be graft donor cells.

This rearrangement joins TRBV27 to TRBJ1-1; no firm D call. This CDR3 is 14 amino acids long. Germline lookup yields CDR1 MNHEY and CDR2 SMNVEV (reference sequence). The V end lost 2 bases, the J end lost 1 base, and 8 bases lay between the germline ends. The CDR3 DNA sequence: TGTGCCAGCAGTTTAAGGTCAGGGAACACTGAAGCTTTCTTT. Protein product: CASSLRSGNTEAFF.

The chain employs TRBV6-5 and TRBJ1-1; 7 bases fit TRBD1. Germline loops: CDR1 MNHEY, CDR2 SVGAGI. This CDR3 has 14 residues. The ends lost 5 bases at V and 6 bases at J; junction bases unmatched: 9. The CDR3 sequence: CASSPTGTRAEAFF. The CDR3 nucleotides are TGTGCCAGCAGTCCGACAGGGACGAGGGCTGAAGCTTTCTTT.

This clone came up once. The rearrangement joins TRBV6-1 to TRBJ2-1, with TRBD2 identical over 11 bases. There are 18 residues in the CDR3. V was pared by 4 bases and J by 4 bases, with 12 bases of the junction left unmatched. Germline values: CDR1 MNHNS, CDR2 SASEGT. The CDR3 spells CASSGPLLAGVGYNEQFF. In DNA form, the CDR3 reads TGTGCCAGCAGTGGCCCCTTACTAGCGGGAGTGGGGTACAATGAGCAGTTCTTC.

The genes are TRBV2 and TRBJ2-1; 12 nucleotides agree with TRBD2. CDR1 is SNHLY, CDR2 FYNNEI, per germline. There are 17 residues in the CDR3. The V segment lost 1 base and the J segment 5 bases; nucleotides outside the gene matches: 6. The CDR3 loop is CASSEVLAGGPNNEQFF. The CDR3 DNA sequence: TGTGCCAGCAGTGAAGTCCTAGCGGGGGGGCCAAACAATGAGCAGTTCTTC.

J is TRBJ2-6 and V is TRBV25-1, with 7 bases matching TRBD1. V gave up 6 bases and J gave up 4 bases; unmatched junction bases: 6. Looked up from germline, CDR1 is MGHDK and CDR2 is SYGVNS. The length of the CDR3 is 15 residues. CDR3 amino acids: CASREGGSGANVLTF. As DNA, the CDR3 is TGTGCCAGCAGAGAAGGGGGCTCCGGGGCCAACGTCCTGACTTTC.

In its sample, this clone was seen once. V gene TRBV5-6 combines with J gene TRBJ1-2, with TRBD1 matching over 7 bases. The junction had 10 bases not matched to a gene; V was cut back by 1 base and J by 1 base. The CDR3 is made up of 17 amino acids. Per germline, CDR1 SGHDT and CDR2 YYEEEE. CDR3 sequence (DNA): TGTGCCAGCAGCTTGAGTGTTGGGCAGGGGGTTAACTATGGCTACACCTTC. This sequence encodes CASSLSVGQGVNYGYTF.

The rearrangement uses TRBV30 and TRBJ2-3; maybe TRBD1 (5 bases). V was clipped by 0 bases and J by 7 bases, with 14 bases between them. The CDR3 spans 14 residues. Germline values: CDR1 GTSNPN, CDR2 SVGIG (reference sequence). This CDR3 reads CAWSVGQGVNTQYF. Here the CDR3 DNA reads TGTGCCTGGAGTGTTGGGCAGGGTGTGAATACGCAGTATTTT.

This clone was detected only a few times. V usage is TRBV11-2 and J usage is TRBJ2-1; TRBD2 matches 10 bases. Losses at the gene ends were 5 bases for V and 1 base for J; bases not matched to a gene: 5. Germline-derived CDR1 and CDR2 are SGHAT and FQNNGV. The CDR3 is 16 residues long. CDR3 residues: CASSPSGGASYNEQFF. The CDR3 coding sequence is TGTGCCAGCAGCCCGAGCGGGGGGGCATCCTACAATGAGCAGTTCTTC.

V gene TRBV2 combines with J gene TRBJ2-2, with 7 positions matching TRBD2. Germline trimming cut 4 bases from V and 6 bases from J; bases unmatched to any gene: 11. The CDR3 has 16 residues. In germline, CDR1 is SNHLY, CDR2 FYNNEI. In DNA, the CDR3 is TGTGCCAGCAGTGTTCACGGGGCGGGAGAAGCCGGGGAGCTGTTTTTT. Protein product: CASSVHGAGEAGELFF.

This clone was counted a few times. This chain joins TRBV19 and TRBJ2-5; 8 bases are shared with TRBD1. This CDR3 is 14 amino acids long. V gave up 5 bases and J gave up 5 bases; unmatched junction bases: 7. Germline V CDR1 and CDR2: LNHDA, SQIVND (reference sequence). The CDR3 nucleotides read TGTGCCAGTAGTCCTCCAGGGGGCTGGGAGACCCAGTACTTC. The encoded protein is CASSPPGGWETQYF.

This clone was seen a few times. The chain uses TRBV19 and TRBJ1-2; D might be TRBD1 (5 bases). The CDR3 extends over 13 amino acids. The germline gives CDR1 LNHDA, CDR2 SQIVND (reference sequence). The germline V and J ends were trimmed by 8 bases and 4 bases, with 14 bases remaining between them. For the CDR3, the DNA is TGTGCCAGTTCCCCGACAGACATCTATGGCTACACCTTC. It specifies CASSPTDIYGYTF.

The chain combines TRBV9 with TRBJ2-5; 9 bases are shared with TRBD1. V lost 0 bases and J lost 2; bases outside the gene matches: 5. The CDR3 runs 16 residues. The V gene's germline CDR1 is SGDLS and CDR2 YYNGEE. In DNA, the CDR3 is TGTGCCAGCAGCGTAGCCCAAGGACAGGGGCAAGAGACCCAGTACTTC. This encodes CASSVAQGQGQETQYF.

The chain links TRBV29-1 to TRBJ2-2; the match to TRBD1 covers 10 bases. Germline-derived CDR1 and CDR2 are SQVTM and ANQGSEA. With V trimmed by 4 bases and J by 7 bases, 6 bases remained unmatched. The CDR3 covers 14 residues. CDR3 in amino acids: CSVGRDRGFGELFF. For the CDR3, the DNA is TGCAGCGTTGGCCGGGACAGGGGTTTCGGGGAGCTGTTTTTT.

The genes are TRBV6-1 and TRBJ1-6; 9 nucleotides line up with TRBD1. V was clipped by 7 bases and J by 10 bases; unmatched bases: 11. CDR1 and CDR2 from the germline V gene are MNHNS and SASEGT. The CDR3 covers 15 residues. The CDR3 is CASTRGGQGTSPLHF. The CDR3 DNA sequence: TGTGCCAGCACCCGAGGGGGACAGGGTACCTCACCCCTCCACTTT.

V gene TRBV11-2 combines with J gene TRBJ1-2; D gene uncertain. Germline V gives CDR1 SGHAT, CDR2 FQNNGV. V was clipped by 5 bases and J by 8 bases, with 15 bases between them. CDR3 size: 13 residues. CDR3 bases: TGTGCCAGCAGCCCGACGACGGAGCTCGGCTACACCTTC. Amino acid sequence: CASSPTTELGYTF.

This clone appeared a few times. The rearrangement uses TRBV6-6 and TRBJ2-7; 9 positions match TRBD1. The V and J ends lost 2 bases and 0 bases, in that order; junction bases with no gene match: 5. From germline, CDR1 is MNHNY and CDR2 SVGAGI (reference sequence). The CDR3 is made up of 16 amino acids. The CDR3 DNA follows: TGTGCCAGCAGTTACCTCGGACAGGGGAGCTCCTACGAGCAGTACTTC. Translating it yields CASSYLGQGSSYEQYF.

V and J are TRBV2 and TRBJ2-1; no definite D call. The CDR3 totals 14 residues. Trimming cost V 6 bases and J 4 bases, with 13 bases left between them. In germline, CDR1 is SNHLY, CDR2 FYNNEI. The CDR3 DNA sequence: TGTGCCAGCAGGGGCCCTGGCTCTTACAATGAGCAGTTCTTC. Translating gives CASRGPGSYNEQFF.

The chain combines TRBV15 with TRBJ2-3; TRBD1 matches at 10 bases. V dropped 5 bases and J dropped 4; count of bases not matched to a gene: 0. This CDR3 is 13 amino acids long. Germline CDR1 is LNHNV and CDR2 is YYDKDF (reference sequence). The CDR3 DNA sequence: TGTGCCACCAGCGGGACAGGGGCAGATACGCAGTATTTT. The encoded protein is CATSGTGADTQYF.

The chain has TRBV4-1 and TRBJ2-1; no clear D. The CDR3 is made up of 16 amino acids. The V end lost 0 bases, the J end lost 3 bases, and 12 bases lay between the germline ends. Germline V gives CDR1 MGHRA, CDR2 YSYEKL. The CDR3 DNA reads as TGCGCCAGCAGCCAAGATAGAAATTTTGACTACAATGAGCAGTTCTTC. Protein product: CASSQDRNFDYNEQFF.

The chain combines TRBV5-1 with TRBJ2-3; 7 nucleotides match TRBD1. The length of the CDR3 is 20 residues. Trimming at V came to 0 bases and at J to 4 bases, leaving 20 bases not matched to a gene. The germline V gene encodes CDR1 SGHRS and CDR2 YFSETQ. The CDR3 DNA reads as TGCGCCAGCAGCTTGGACAGGGGTTATACAGGTGGGGCGCTATCAGATACGCAGTATTTT. Its translation is CASSLDRGYTGGALSDTQYF.

Note on this clone: This likely comes from a read error, as the CDR3 has no conserved phenylalanine or tryptophan at its end. This chain connects TRBV27 to TRBJ2-3; 9 nucleotides agree with TRBD1. V was pared by 0 bases and J by 2 bases, with 3 bases of the junction left unmatched. The CDR3 runs to 16 residues. Germline V CDR1 and CDR2: MNHEY, SMNVEV (reference sequence). The CDR3 loop reads CASSLSDRGLTDTQYL. CDR3 nucleotide sequence: TGTGCCAGCAGTTTATCGGACAGGGGCCTCACAGATACGCAGTATCTT.

The J gene is TRBJ2-1, the V gene TRBV5-4; 8 positions match TRBD1. CDR1 and CDR2 (germline): SGHNT, YYREEE (reference sequence). Trimming at V came to 0 bases and at J to 8 bases, leaving 10 bases not matched to a gene. The CDR3 runs 16 residues. The CDR3 DNA sequence: TGTGCCAGCAGCTTGGCAGGGGGCCGTAGGTCATATGAGCAGTTCTTC. It translates to CASSLAGGRRSYEQFF.

The chain recombines TRBV7-2 with TRBJ1-5, with D unclear. CDR3 length: 15 residues. Germline V gene lookup returns CDR1 SGHTA and CDR2 FQGNSA. Trimming removed 1 base from V and 3 bases from J, with 10 bases in between. This CDR3 reads CASSLGSAYNQPQHF. DNA for the CDR3: TGTGCCAGCAGCTTAGGATCCGCCTACAATCAGCCCCAGCATTTT.

The chain couples TRBV7-2 to TRBJ2-7, with 13 bases aligning to TRBD2. Germline V gives CDR1 SGHTA, CDR2 FQGNSA. Unmatched junction bases numbered 5, after V lost 5 bases and J lost 4 bases. CDR3 size: 15 residues. The CDR3 DNA is TGTGCCAGCAGCACCGGGACTAGCGGGGCTTACGAGCAGTACTTC. Its translation: CASSTGTSGAYEQYF. Drawing the rest from reference TRBV7-2 and TRBJ2-7, the complete variable domain is GAGVSQSPSNKVTEKGKDVELRCDPISGHTALYWYRQSLGQGLEFLIYFQGNSAPDKSGLPSDRFSAERTGGSVSTLTIQRTQQEDSAVYLCASSTGTSGAYEQYFGPGTRLTVT.

A single count supports this clone. The V call is TRBV5-1, the J call TRBJ2-5, with D perhaps TRBD2 (7 bases). V was shortened by 2 bases and J by 1 base, with 12 bases between the two germline ends. Germline CDR1 and CDR2: SGHRS and YFSETQ. This CDR3 spans 15 amino acids. The CDR3 DNA follows: TGCGCCAGCAGCTTAGGGGGGGGCCCCCAAGAGACCCAGTACTTC. This codes for CASSLGGGPQETQYF. Based on the CDR3 plus reference TRBV5-1 and TRBJ2-5, the full variable domain is KAGVTQTPRYLIKTRGQQVTLSCSPISGHRSVSWYQQTPGQGLQFLFEYFSETQRNKGNFPGRFSGRQFSNSRSEMNVSTLELGDSALYLCASSLGGGPQETQYFGPGTRLLVL.

The V gene is TRBV7-2, the J gene TRBJ2-4, with 8 bases aligning to TRBD2. CDR1 and CDR2 (germline): SGHTA, FQGNSA. The CDR3 loop spans 15 amino acids. Losses at the gene ends were 4 bases for V and 10 bases for J; bases not matched to a gene: 12. CDR3 coding DNA: TGTGCCAGCAGCTCAATGCCGGGGGGGTGGGAGATTCAGTACTTC. Its translation is CASSSMPGGWEIQYF.

The rearrangement links TRBV10-3 to TRBJ2-3; D may be TRBD2 (6 bases). The CDR3 spans 13 residues. The germline V and J ends were trimmed by 10 bases and 1 base, with 12 bases remaining between them. Germline values: CDR1 ENHRY, CDR2 SYGVKD. CDR3 region: CATSTGGTDTQYF. Written as DNA, the CDR3 is TGTGCCACCAGCACGGGAGGCACAGATACGCAGTATTTT.

The sample holds a few counts of this clone. The rearrangement links TRBV19 to TRBJ2-7, with D possibly being TRBD2 (6 bases). The CDR3 is 13 amino acids. V lost 6 bases to trimming and J lost 7 bases, with 16 bases between them. Germline V gene lookup returns CDR1 LNHDA and CDR2 SQIVND (reference sequence). CDR3 nucleotide sequence: TGTGCCAGTAGCTCCACCAGAGGGACTGAGCAGTACTTC. Amino acid sequence: CASSSTRGTEQYF.